One sample yielded the 20 T cell receptor beta chains listed below, sequenced in a study of vaccination and CD4 T cells after COVID-19 (dated by TCRdb to 2022 to 2024). The receptor library was made with PCR. TCRdb records Illumina iSeq 100 as the sequencer. DNA from cultured CD4+ T cells underwent TCR sequencing with the Oncomine TCR Beta short-read assay at the Johns Hopkins FTIC core. TCRdb's own reprocessing of the public reads used fastp at Q25 and MiXCR and kept productive beta chains. Rows are unified per CDR3 protein, each entry keeping the most common DNA and genes. The sample profile shows about 19,000 distinct CDR3 sequences; 35% to 55% of them were found once. The top ten clones comprise about 2.9% of the sample. These receptors' antigens are unknown. The treatment or condition tag for this specimen amounts to: roughly 10-day PBMC culture with coronavirus spike peptide pools or control peptides (ViraFEST assay).

The material sequenced was CD4+ T cells from blood, cultured in vitro, taken after SARS-CoV-2 vaccination. The receptors were sampled from a human donor who had recovered from COVID-19.

The chain employs TRBV19 and TRBJ2-7; the D gene is possibly TRBD2 (5 bases). V was clipped by 9 bases and J by 5 bases, with 26 bases between them. The CDR3 has 16 residues. The V gene's germline CDR1 is LNHDA and CDR2 SQIVND (reference sequence). CDR3 nucleotides: TGTGCCAGCAGCCGAACGGCGAACGCGGGTTCCCACGAGCAGTACTTC. It specifies CASSRTANAGSHEQYF.

J is TRBJ1-3 and V is TRBV20-1; 8 positions agree with TRBD1. Germline V CDR1 and CDR2: DFQATT, SNEGSKA (reference sequence). The CDR3 totals 15 residues. Trimming at V came to 5 bases and at J to 0 bases, leaving 6 bases not matched to a gene. The CDR3 sequence is CSAFPGQGSGNTIYF. The CDR3 DNA is TGCAGTGCTTTCCCAGGACAGGGCTCTGGAAACACCATATATTTT.

For the CDR3, the DNA is TGTGCCAGCAGCCACGCGTACGAGCAGTACTTC. Translation gives CASSHAYEQYF. This chain connects TRBV11-2 to TRBJ2-7; D is ambiguous. Germline loops: CDR1 SGHAT, CDR2 FQNNGV. Deletions cut 5 bases from V and 4 bases from J, with 6 bases between. This CDR3 is 11 amino acids long.

The chain uses TRBV27 and TRBJ2-2; 8 bases are shared with TRBD2. J was trimmed by 5 bases and V by 3 bases; bases with no gene match: 2. Germline CDR1 and CDR2: MNHEY and SMNVEV (reference sequence). CDR3 length: 14 residues. CDR3 residues: CASSLVAGTGELFF. The CDR3 DNA reads TGTGCCAGCAGTTTGGTAGCGGGGACCGGGGAGCTGTTTTTT.

The chain employs TRBV7-2 and TRBJ2-7, with unresolved D. Germline CDR1 is SGHTA and CDR2 is FQGNSA. V lost 2 bases and J lost 2, with 13 bases in between. There are 15 residues in the CDR3. The CDR3 protein is CASSLNGGRTYEQYF. CDR3 bases: TGTGCCAGCAGCTTAAATGGTGGCCGAACCTACGAGCAGTACTTC.

This clonotype turned up a few times. The chain uses TRBV20-1 and TRBJ1-2; D ambiguous. Trimming stripped 3 bases from V and 2 bases from J, with 10 bases between. CDR1 is DFQATT, CDR2 SNEGSKA, per germline (reference sequence). There are 13 residues in the CDR3. CDR3 sequence (DNA): TGCAGTGCTAGTGAACAGTCGAACTATGGCTACACCTTC. It codes for CSASEQSNYGYTF.

The genes are TRBV11-2 and TRBJ1-2, with D maybe TRBD1 (5 bases). V was clipped by 1 base and J by 2 bases, with 11 bases between them. CDR1 and CDR2 (germline): SGHAT, FQNNGV. The CDR3 runs 15 residues. As DNA, the CDR3 is TGTGCCAGCAGCTTAGTCCGGGGACCCAACTATGGCTACACCTTC. This translates into CASSLVRGPNYGYTF.

This clonotype showed up just a few times. The chain employs TRBV7-2 and TRBJ2-5; D uncertain. CDR1 is SGHTA, CDR2 FQGNSA, per germline. Trimming shortened V by 2 bases and J by 5 bases, and 3 bases separated the two germline ends. The CDR3 has 11 residues. The DNA for the CDR3 is TGTGCCAGCAGCTTAATGGAGACCCAGTACTTC. Translating it yields CASSLMETQYF.

This rearrangement joins TRBV6-2 or TRBV6-3 to TRBJ1-5, with TRBD1 identical over 7 bases. CDR3 length: 14 residues. With 8 bases clipped from V and 0 bases from J, the junction kept 4 bases outside the gene matches. The germline V gene encodes CDR1 MNHEY and CDR2 SVGEGT. This CDR3 reads CASDRAGSNQPQHF. Written as DNA, the CDR3 is TGTGCCAGCGACAGGGCGGGTAGCAATCAGCCCCAGCATTTT.

This clonotype was found a few times. The chain couples TRBV6-2 or TRBV6-3 to TRBJ2-4; 7 nucleotides match TRBD1. V trimming: 2 bases; J trimming: 2 bases; junction bases outside the gene matches: 6. The CDR3 is 16 amino acids. The germline V gene encodes CDR1 MNHEY and CDR2 SVGEGT. In DNA, the CDR3 is TGTGCCAGCAGTTACAACGAGGGGGCAACCAAAAACATTCAGTACTTC. Protein product: CASSYNEGATKNIQYF.

The sample holds a few counts of this clonotype. J is TRBJ1-2 and V is TRBV6-5; the D gene is possibly TRBD1 (6 bases). The V end was cut by 4 bases, the J end by 4 bases, with 13 bases between. CDR1 and CDR2 (germline): MNHEY, SVGAGI. CDR3 size: 14 residues. In DNA, the CDR3 is TGTGCCAGCAGTTGGACAGACTCCCTCTATGGCTACACCTTC. Translated: CASSWTDSLYGYTF.

The chain recombines TRBV6-1 with TRBJ2-3; D is unresolved. Trimming pared 2 bases from V and 0 bases from J, leaving 6 bases between. Germline V CDR1 and CDR2: MNHNS, SASEGT. The CDR3 totals 14 residues. The DNA of the CDR3 is TGTGCCAGCAGTGAATTGTCCAGCACAGATACGCAGTATTTT. Translating it yields CASSELSSTDTQYF.

This clonotype has more than one count but fewer than ten. V and J are TRBV6-1 and TRBJ1-2, with D perhaps TRBD1 (6 bases). The CDR3 is 12 residues long. Germline V CDR1 and CDR2: MNHNS, SASEGT. The V and J ends lost 7 bases and 5 bases respectively, with 11 bases between them. This CDR3 is CASNLDRYGYTF. As DNA, the CDR3 is TGTGCCAGCAATCTGGACAGATATGGCTACACCTTC.

This clonotype turned up a few times. The CDR3 here is CASSYSNRGPLLSNQPQHF. In DNA, the CDR3 is TGTGCCAGCAGTTACTCGAACAGGGGGCCCTTACTTAGCAATCAGCCCCAGCATTTT. This chain uses TRBV6-2 or TRBV6-3 with TRBJ1-5; 9 positions match TRBD1. Germline V lookup: CDR1 MNHEY, CDR2 SVGEGT. V shed 0 bases and J 0 bases; nucleotides not matched to a gene: 9. This CDR3 region has 19 residues.

This rearrangement joins TRBV11-2 to TRBJ2-7, with 8 bases fitting TRBD2. Germline V CDR1 and CDR2: SGHAT, FQNNGV. CDR3 size: 14 residues. V shed 8 bases and J 2 bases; nucleotides not matched to a gene: 8. CDR3 residues: CASSGLGGTYEQYF. CDR3 bases: TGTGCCAGCTCGGGACTAGGCGGAACCTACGAGCAGTACTTC.

The J gene is TRBJ2-1, the V gene TRBV6-2 or TRBV6-3; 9 bases are shared with TRBD2. Germline CDR1 reads MNHEY; CDR2 reads SVGEGT. J lost 3 bases, V lost 5 bases, and 2 bases had no gene match. The CDR3 runs to 14 residues. Here the CDR3 reads CASSKTSGYNEQFF. CDR3 coding DNA: TGTGCCAGCAGTAAGACTAGCGGCTACAATGAGCAGTTCTTC.

A few counts support this clonotype. The chain carries TRBV5-8 and TRBJ1-6; 7 nucleotides line up with TRBD1. J gave up 7 bases and V 2 bases, and 9 bases lay outside the gene matches. Per germline, CDR1 SGHTS and CDR2 YDEGEE. There are 16 residues in the CDR3. The CDR3 loop is CASSFLDQGGNSPLHF. The DNA for the CDR3 is TGTGCCAGCAGCTTCTTAGATCAGGGGGGGAATTCACCCCTCCACTTT.

The chain uses TRBV20-1 and TRBJ1-1; D may be TRBD1 (6 bases). This CDR3 spans 16 amino acids. Germline V gene sequence: CDR1 DFQATT, CDR2 SNEGSKA (reference sequence). V dropped 4 bases and J dropped 0 bases, with 18 bases sitting between them. CDR3 bases: TGCAGTGCTAAGCACCGCGACAGGACCATGAACACTGAAGCTTTCTTT. Its protein is CSAKHRDRTMNTEAFF.

The V and J genes are TRBV7-2 and TRBJ2-2; 13 positions match TRBD2. In germline, CDR1 is SGHTA, CDR2 FQGNSA. V lost 5 bases, J lost 6 bases, and 9 bases stayed unmatched. The CDR3 totals 17 residues. The CDR3, as DNA: TGTGCCAGCAGCGAGAGGACTAGCGGGAGTGGAGCCGGGGAGCTGTTTTTT. Its protein is CASSERTSGSGAGELFF.

The chain's CDR3 is CSARGVGSLGVEETQYF. The CDR3 DNA sequence: TGCAGTGCTAGGGGAGTCGGGAGTTTGGGCGTGGAAGAGACCCAGTACTTC. This chain connects TRBV20-1 to TRBJ2-5; D possibly corresponds to TRBD2 (6 bases). The CDR3 length is 17 residues. Trimming shortened V by 3 bases and J by 3 bases, and 23 bases separated the two germline ends. The V gene's germline CDR1 is DFQATT and CDR2 SNEGSKA (reference sequence).